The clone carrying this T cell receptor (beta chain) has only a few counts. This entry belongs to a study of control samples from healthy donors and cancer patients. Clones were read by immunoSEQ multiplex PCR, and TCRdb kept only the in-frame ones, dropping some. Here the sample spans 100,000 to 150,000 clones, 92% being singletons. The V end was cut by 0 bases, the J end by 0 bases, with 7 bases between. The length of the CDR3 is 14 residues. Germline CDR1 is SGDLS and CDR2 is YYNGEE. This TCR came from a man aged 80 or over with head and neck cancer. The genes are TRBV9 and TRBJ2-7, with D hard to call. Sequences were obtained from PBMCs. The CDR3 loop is CASSVAASSYEQYF. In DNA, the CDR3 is TGTGCCAGCAGCGTAGCCGCGAGCTCCTACGAGCAGTACTTC.